One sample yielded the 8 T cell receptor beta chains listed below, sequenced in a study of blood T cell repertoires in COVID-19. The protocol was immunoSEQ multiplex PCR, while the TCRdb copy is restricted to in-frame clones and leaves out a portion. The sample contains fewer than 300,000 clones, 70% to 90% of which appear only once. The sample taken for sequencing was peripheral blood. The receptors originated from a woman younger than 45 with acute or convalescent COVID-19.

The J gene is TRBJ2-3, the V gene TRBV7-9, with TRBD2 matching over 13 bases. The germline V gene encodes CDR1 SEHNR and CDR2 FQNEAQ (reference sequence). Trimming took 3 bases from V and 4 from J; bases not matched to a gene: 4. This CDR3 region has 16 residues. The CDR3 is CASSFGTSGTADTQYF. Here the CDR3 DNA reads TGTGCCAGCAGCTTTGGGACTAGCGGGACGGCAGATACGCAGTATTTT.

This chain's CDR3 is CASSARTSTDTQYF. CDR3 nucleotide sequence: TGTGCCAGCAGCGCCCGGACTAGTACAGATACGCAGTATTTT. The genes are TRBV9 and TRBJ2-3; 7 nucleotides align to TRBD2. V shed 3 bases and J 3 bases; nucleotides not matched to a gene: 4. CDR3 length: 14 amino acids. Germline CDR1 is SGDLS and CDR2 is YYNGEE.

This chain uses TRBV11-3 with TRBJ1-1; 8 nucleotides line up with TRBD1. This CDR3 spans 15 amino acids. Germline V CDR1 and CDR2: SGHNT, YENEEA. With 5 bases clipped from V and 0 bases from J, the junction kept 5 bases outside the gene matches. The CDR3 sequence: CASSPTGGVNTEAFF. The CDR3 DNA follows: TGTGCCAGCAGCCCAACAGGGGGGGTGAACACTGAAGCTTTCTTT.

The J gene is TRBJ1-4, the V gene TRBV27; the match to TRBD1 covers 11 bases. The CDR3 has 17 amino acids. The junction had 10 bases not matched to a gene; V was cut back by 4 bases and J by 6 bases. Germline V gene data show CDR1 as MNHEY and CDR2 as SMNVEV (reference sequence). The CDR3 loop is CASSSNTWTGGYEKLFF. As DNA, the CDR3 is TGTGCCAGCAGTTCTAATACCTGGACAGGGGGCTATGAAAAACTGTTTTTT.

The chain combines TRBV6-1 with TRBJ2-2; D is unclear. Germline V gene data show CDR1 as MNHNS and CDR2 as SASEGT. The CDR3 has 14 residues. Trimming took 1 base from V and 6 from J, leaving 9 bases between them. CDR3 loop: CASSEEYGSGELFF. CDR3 nucleotides: TGTGCCAGCAGTGAAGAGTACGGGTCCGGGGAGCTGTTTTTT.

The J gene is TRBJ2-1, the V gene TRBV7-2; 8 nucleotides match TRBD2. The CDR3 consists of 14 residues. The trim removed 2 bases at V and 7 bases at J, leaving 4 bases unmatched. Germline V gene sequence: CDR1 SGHTA, CDR2 FQGNSA. The CDR3 DNA reads as TGTGCCAGCAGCTTATGGACTAGCCTAAATGAGCAGTTCTTC. Amino acids: CASSLWTSLNEQFF.

J is TRBJ2-1 and V is TRBV29-1; 8 nucleotides align to TRBD1. The germline gives CDR1 SQVTM, CDR2 ANQGSEA. V trimming: 7 bases; J trimming: 4 bases; junction bases outside the gene matches: 9. The CDR3 extends over 14 amino acids. This chain's CDR3 is CSGTPGQAYNEQFF. The CDR3 coding sequence is TGCAGCGGTACACCGGGACAGGCATACAATGAGCAGTTCTTC.

The chain employs TRBV7-9 and TRBJ1-5; 8 bases are shared with TRBD1. The CDR3 spans 15 residues. The germline V gene has CDR1 SEHNR and CDR2 FQNEAQ (reference sequence). J lost 2 bases, V lost 7 bases, and 7 bases had no gene match. CDR3 DNA sequence: TGTGCCAGCACCCATGGACAGGGTGGCAATCAGCCCCAGCATTTT. It translates to CASTHGQGGNQPQHF.